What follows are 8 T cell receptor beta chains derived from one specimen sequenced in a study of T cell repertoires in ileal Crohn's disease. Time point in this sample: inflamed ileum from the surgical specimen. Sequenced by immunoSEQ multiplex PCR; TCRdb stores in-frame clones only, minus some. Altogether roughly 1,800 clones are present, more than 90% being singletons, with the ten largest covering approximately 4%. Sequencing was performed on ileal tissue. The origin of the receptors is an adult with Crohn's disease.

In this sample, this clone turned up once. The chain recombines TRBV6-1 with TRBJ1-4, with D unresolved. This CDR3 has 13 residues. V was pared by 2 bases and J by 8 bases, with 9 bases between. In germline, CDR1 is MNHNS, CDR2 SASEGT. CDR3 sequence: CASSENAGEKLFF. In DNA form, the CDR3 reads TGTGCCAGCAGTGAAAACGCTGGAGAAAAACTGTTTTTT.

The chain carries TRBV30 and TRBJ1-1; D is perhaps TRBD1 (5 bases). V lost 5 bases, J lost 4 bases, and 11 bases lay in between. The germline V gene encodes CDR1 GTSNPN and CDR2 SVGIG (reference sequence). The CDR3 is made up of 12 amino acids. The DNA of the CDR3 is TGTGCCTGGGACAGAGAAGGCACTGAAGCTTTCTTT. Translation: CAWDREGTEAFF. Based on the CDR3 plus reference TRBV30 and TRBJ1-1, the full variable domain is SQTIHQWPATLVQPVGSPLSLECTVEGTSNPNLYWYRQAAGRGLQLLFYSVGIGQISSEVPQNLSASRPQDRQFILSSKKLLLSDSGFYLCAWDREGTEAFFGQGTRLTVV.

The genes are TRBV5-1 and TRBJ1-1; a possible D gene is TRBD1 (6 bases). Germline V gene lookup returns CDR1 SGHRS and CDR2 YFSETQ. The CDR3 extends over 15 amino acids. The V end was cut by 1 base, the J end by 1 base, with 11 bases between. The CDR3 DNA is TGCGCCAGCAGCTTGACCTTGGGACAGAACACTGAAGCTTTCTTT. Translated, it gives CASSLTLGQNTEAFF.

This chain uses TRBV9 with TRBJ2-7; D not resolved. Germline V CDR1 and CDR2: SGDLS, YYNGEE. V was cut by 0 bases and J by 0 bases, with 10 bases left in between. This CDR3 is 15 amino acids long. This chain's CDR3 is CASSVDVGFSYEQYF. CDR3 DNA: TGTGCCAGCAGCGTAGACGTGGGCTTCTCCTACGAGCAGTACTTC.

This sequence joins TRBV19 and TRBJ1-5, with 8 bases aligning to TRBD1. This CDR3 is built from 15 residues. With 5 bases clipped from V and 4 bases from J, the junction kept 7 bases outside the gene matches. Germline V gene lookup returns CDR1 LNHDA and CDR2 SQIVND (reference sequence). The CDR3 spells CASSLGQGENQPQHF. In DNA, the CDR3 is TGTGCCAGTAGTTTAGGACAGGGTGAGAATCAGCCCCAGCATTTT.

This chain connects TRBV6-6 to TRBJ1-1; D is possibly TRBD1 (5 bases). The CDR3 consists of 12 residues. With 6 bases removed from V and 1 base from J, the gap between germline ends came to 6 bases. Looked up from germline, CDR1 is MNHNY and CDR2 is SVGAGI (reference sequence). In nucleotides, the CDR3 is TGTGCCAGCAGGGGACCGAACACTGAAGCTTTCTTT. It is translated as CASRGPNTEAFF.

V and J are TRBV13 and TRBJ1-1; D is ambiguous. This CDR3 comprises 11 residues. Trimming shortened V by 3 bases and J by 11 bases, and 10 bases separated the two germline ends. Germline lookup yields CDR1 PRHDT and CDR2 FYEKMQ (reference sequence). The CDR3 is CASSFLKRAFF. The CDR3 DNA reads TGTGCCAGCAGCTTCTTGAAGCGGGCTTTCTTT.

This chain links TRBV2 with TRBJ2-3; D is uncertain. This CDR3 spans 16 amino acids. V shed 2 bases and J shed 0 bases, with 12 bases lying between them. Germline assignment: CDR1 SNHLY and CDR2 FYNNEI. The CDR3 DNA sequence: TGTGCCAGCAGTGAAAGGTTGAGCGTGAGCACAGATACGCAGTATTTT. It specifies CASSERLSVSTDTQYF.